This is a list of T cell receptor beta chains from one sample in a study of blood T cell repertoires in COVID-19. Assay used: immunoSEQ multiplex PCR; TCRdb lists only in-frame clones, some missing. Among about 73,000 clones, about 88% were seen once, and the ten largest hold about 17%. Source material: peripheral blood. The origin of the receptors is a woman aged 80 or older with active or convalescent COVID-19. Both conserved end residues are part of each CDR3. The D gene is left open where the match is weak. Size tells how often a clone was seen (once, few, many) or the class of an expanded clone, and some rows leave it out.

d_call j_call v_call clone_size cdr3_aa cdr3_nt
NA TRBJ2-3 TRBV6-1 NA CASSEDGQPGGTDTQYF TGTGCCAGCAGTGAAGACGGTCAGCCTGGAGGCACAGATACGCAGTATTTT
NA TRBJ1-2 TRBV19 NA CASSKNLLTESGGYTF TGTGCCAGTAGTAAAAACCTATTGACAGAATCAGGTGGCTACACCTTC
TRBD1 TRBJ1-1 TRBV18 NA CASSPSEYRGGTEAFF TGTGCCAGCTCACCAAGTGAATACAGGGGAGGAACTGAAGCTTTCTTT
TRBD2 TRBJ2-1 TRBV4-3 NA CASSQDTGRGGAYNEQFF TGCGCCAGCAGCCAAGATACCGGACGGGGGGGGGCCTACAATGAGCAGTTCTTC
TRBD2 TRBJ2-1 TRBV19 NA CASRTSGWDNEQFF TGTGCCAGTCGGACTAGCGGTTGGGACAATGAGCAGTTCTTC
TRBD2 TRBJ2-3 TRBV27 NA CASSLTGGPGDTQYF TGTGCCAGCAGTTTGACGGGGGGGCCAGGAGATACGCAGTATTTT
NA TRBJ2-2 TRBV5-1 once CASSLERTGELFF TGCGCCAGCAGCTTGGAACGGACCGGGGAGCTGTTTTTT
TRBD1 TRBJ2-3 TRBV12-5 NA CASGLVLDRGGDTQYF TGTGCTAGTGGTTTGGTTTTGGACAGGGGAGGAGATACGCAGTATTTT
NA TRBJ1-2 TRBV7-9 once CASSLEVSGVYGYTF TGTGCCAGCAGCTTAGAGGTTTCCGGGGTCTATGGCTACACCTTC
TRBD2 TRBJ2-3 TRBV7-2 NA CASSLGAGGVTDTQYF TGTGCCAGCAGCTTGGGAGCGGGGGGGGTCACAGATACGCAGTATTTT
TRBD2 TRBJ2-1 TRBV24-1 once CATSDLGSAGGPYNEQFF TGTGCCACCAGTGATTTGGGGTCCGCGGGGGGGCCCTACAATGAGCAGTTCTTC
NA TRBJ1-1 TRBV12-3/TRBV12-4 NA CASRPRENTEAFF TGTGCCAGCAGACCGAGGGAGAACACTGAAGCTTTCTTT
TRBD2 TRBJ2-7 TRBV9 NA CASSVMSGGLNEQYF TGTGCCAGCAGCGTAATGAGCGGGGGGCTCAACGAGCAGTACTTC
TRBD1 TRBJ2-7 TRBV19 NA CASGGTGRGYEQYF TGTGCCAGTGGAGGGACAGGGCGGGGGTACGAGCAGTACTTC
TRBD2 TRBJ2-2 TRBV12-3/TRBV12-4 NA CASSFSWSGSVF TGTGCCAGCAGTTTTAGCTGGAGCGGGAGTGTCTTC
TRBD1 TRBJ1-4 TRBV4-2 NA CASSQDRGQGNEKLFF TGTGCCAGCAGCCAAGATAGGGGACAGGGGAATGAAAAACTGTTTTTT
NA TRBJ1-2 TRBV2 NA CASSEDRGRGYTF TGTGCCAGCAGTGAGGACAGAGGGCGAGGCTACACCTTC
NA TRBJ1-4 TRBV11-3 NA CASSLAWTGSPNEKLFF TGTGCCAGCAGCTTAGCCTGGACCGGGAGCCCTAATGAAAAACTGTTTTTT
TRBD1 TRBJ1-4 TRBV7-7 NA CASSPAGQVKLFF TGTGCCAGCAGCCCAGCGGGACAGGTTAAACTGTTTTTT
NA TRBJ1-5 TRBV5-5 NA CASSLELRQSNQPQHF TGTGCCAGCAGCTTGGAGCTCCGACAGAGCAATCAGCCCCAGCATTTT
TRBD1 TRBJ2-7 TRBV28 NA CASRGRGQGYEQYF TGTGCCAGCAGGGGGAGAGGACAGGGCTACGAGCAGTACTTC
NA TRBJ2-3 TRBV19 NA CASSIEKGLGTDTQYF TGTGCCAGTAGTATAGAGAAGGGGTTGGGTACAGATACGCAGTATTTT
NA TRBJ1-3 TRBV11-2 NA CASSPRTEYVLSGNTIYF TGTGCCAGCAGCCCTCGGACAGAATACGTCCTCTCTGGAAACACCATATATTTT
NA TRBJ2-5 TRBV29-1 NA CSVDKATQETQYF TGCAGCGTTGATAAGGCGACACAAGAGACCCAGTACTTC
NA TRBJ1-3 TRBV4-3 once CASSQVADTGNTIYF TGCGCCAGCAGCCAAGTGGCAGATACTGGAAACACCATATATTTT
TRBD1 TRBJ2-2 TRBV4-1 NA CASSHLGDRVLPGELFF TGCGCCAGCAGCCACCTGGGAGACAGGGTTCTTCCCGGGGAGCTGTTTTTT
NA TRBJ1-3 TRBV11-2 few CASSTQGSAGNTIYF TGTGCCAGCAGCACACAGGGCTCAGCTGGAAACACCATATATTTT
TRBD1 TRBJ1-5 TRBV7-9 NA CASSLGQGSNQPQHF TGTGCCAGCAGCCTAGGACAGGGGAGCAATCAGCCCCAGCATTTT
NA TRBJ1-3 TRBV6-5 NA CASTRERASGNTIYF TGTGCCAGCACCCGAGAGAGGGCCTCTGGAAACACCATATATTTT
TRBD2 TRBJ2-4 TRBV7-6 NA CASSLKSGGGNIQYF TGTGCCAGCAGCTTGAAGTCGGGCGGGGGGAACATTCAGTACTTC
NA TRBJ2-3 TRBV12-3/TRBV12-4 NA CASSLAHYTQYF TGTGCCAGCAGTTTAGCGCACTATACGCAGTATTTT
NA TRBJ1-5 TRBV15 NA CATSSPHRVNQPQHF TGTGCCACCAGCAGTCCCCACAGGGTAAATCAGCCCCAGCATTTT
NA TRBJ2-5 TRBV21-1 NA CASSKGWRAAGETQYF TGTGCCAGCAGCAAAGGTTGGCGGGCTGCTGGGGAGACCCAGTACTTC
TRBD1 TRBJ1-3 TRBV28 NA CASSFQGAAGNTIYF TGTGCCAGCAGTTTTCAGGGGGCAGCTGGAAACACCATATATTTT
NA TRBJ2-2 TRBV28 NA CASRLQGKGGELFF TGTGCCAGCAGGCTTCAGGGGAAGGGCGGGGAGCTGTTTTTT
TRBD2 TRBJ2-7 TRBV27 once CASSLRSGGAYEQYF TGTGCCAGCAGTTTGCGGTCGGGGGGGGCCTACGAGCAGTACTTC
TRBD1 TRBJ1-4 TRBV6-5 once CASSLDRANEKLFF TGTGCCAGCAGTTTAGACAGGGCCAATGAAAAACTGTTTTTT
NA TRBJ1-2 TRBV29-1 NA CSVVGYTF TGCAGCGTTGTAGGCTACACCTTC
TRBD1 TRBJ1-1 TRBV29-1 NA CSVTTGARFLNTEAFF TGCAGCGTTACAACAGGGGCCCGATTTCTGAACACTGAAGCTTTCTTT
TRBD2 TRBJ2-3 TRBV6-4 NA CASSDSARGGTDTQYF TGTGCCAGCAGTGACTCGGCCCGGGGGGGCACAGATACGCAGTATTTT
NA TRBJ1-2 TRBV12-5 NA CASGLESRVYTF TGTGCTAGTGGTTTGGAGAGTCGGGTCTACACCTTC
NA TRBJ2-3 TRBV27 NA CAILTSTDTQYF TGTGCCATCCTGACTAGCACAGATACGCAGTATTTT
TRBD1 TRBJ1-1 TRBV20-1 NA CSAGDSDRGVGTEAFF TGCAGTGCTGGTGACTCCGACAGGGGAGTGGGTACTGAAGCTTTCTTT
TRBD1 TRBJ2-7 TRBV5-1 NA CASSPVQGTGGRSEQYF TGCGCCAGCAGCCCCGTTCAAGGGACAGGGGGGAGATCCGAGCAGTACTTC
TRBD2 TRBJ2-3 TRBV9 NA CASSVASGGAGDTQYF TGTGCCAGCAGCGTAGCCAGCGGGGGGGCCGGAGATACGCAGTATTTT
NA TRBJ2-7 TRBV20-1 NA CSARSPPEQYF TGCAGTGCCCGGAGCCCTCCGGAGCAGTACTTC